Listed here are 21 T cell receptor beta chains from one sample, sequenced in a study of blood T cell repertoires in COVID-19. Measured with immunoSEQ multiplex PCR; TCRdb has only the in-frame clones, and not every one. Found here are approximately 60,000 clones, 65% to 90% of them singletons; the top ten hold around 19%. The specimen was peripheral blood. The receptors were sampled from a human donor in a cohort sampled during active COVID-19.

The chain has TRBV29-1 and TRBJ1-2; weak D call: TRBD1 (6 bases). Germline CDR1 reads SQVTM; CDR2 reads ANQGSEA. The CDR3 contains 10 residues. V gave up 7 bases and J gave up 3 bases, with 6 bases separating them. CDR3 loop: CSAGDYGYTF. The CDR3 nucleotides read TGCAGCGCAGGGGACTATGGCTACACCTTC.

The rearrangement uses TRBV24-1 and TRBJ1-2; 8 nucleotides align to TRBD1. This CDR3 is 12 amino acids long. Per the germline V gene, CDR1 is KGHDR and CDR2 is SFDVKD. Losses at the gene ends were 9 bases for V and 6 bases for J; bases not matched to a gene: 5. The CDR3 bases are TGTGCCACCCTGGACAGGGTAAATGGCTACACCTTC. Its protein product is CATLDRVNGYTF.

The chain has TRBV12-3 or TRBV12-4 and TRBJ1-1; 7 positions match TRBD1. The CDR3 runs 13 residues. V dropped 6 bases and J dropped 0; count of bases not matched to a gene: 1. Written as DNA, the CDR3 is TGTGCCAGCAGAGACAGGGTGAACACTGAAGCTTTCTTT. Its protein product is CASRDRVNTEAFF.

The rearrangement uses TRBV11-3 and TRBJ2-2; tentative D call: TRBD2 (6 bases). Between the trimmed V and J ends, which lost 1 base and 3 bases, there was a span of 9 bases. The V gene's germline CDR1 is SGHNT and CDR2 YENEEA. CDR3 length: 15 residues. The DNA for the CDR3 is TGTGCCAGCAGCTTAGGGGGACTCTACACCGGGGAGCTGTTTTTT. Translating gives CASSLGGLYTGELFF.

The chain carries TRBV11-2 and TRBJ1-2; tentative D call: TRBD1 (6 bases). CDR1 SGHAT and CDR2 FQNNGV come from the germline V gene. The length of the CDR3 is 11 residues. V was clipped by 4 bases and J by 8 bases, with 8 bases between them. CDR3 DNA: TGTGCCAGCAGCTACAGGGACGGCTACACCTTC. It specifies CASSYRDGYTF.

This chain joins TRBV5-4 and TRBJ1-1; D perhaps matches TRBD1 (6 bases). This CDR3 comprises 13 residues. Germline CDR1 SGHNT, CDR2 YYREEE (reference sequence). Trimming stripped 0 bases from V and 4 bases from J, with 7 bases between. The CDR3 is CASSLEGGTEAFF. In DNA form, the CDR3 reads TGTGCCAGCAGCTTGGAAGGGGGCACTGAAGCTTTCTTT.

As DNA, the CDR3 is TGTGCCAGCAGCTTAGAAGTTGGGACAGGGGGAAATTCACCCCTCCACTTT. Encoded protein: CASSLEVGTGGNSPLHF. This chain links TRBV11-3 with TRBJ1-6, with TRBD1 matching over 11 bases. The V gene's germline CDR1 is SGHNT and CDR2 YENEEA. V lost 0 bases to trimming and J lost 7 bases; unmatched junction nucleotides: 5. CDR3 length: 17 amino acids.

V usage is TRBV6-7 and J usage is TRBJ2-7, with D possibly matching TRBD1 (5 bases). TRBV6-7 is classed as an ORF, of uncertain function. The CDR3 is made up of 16 amino acids. V lost 8 bases to trimming and J lost 6 bases, with 26 bases between them. CDR3 amino acids: CASEQEAREVFPEQYF. The CDR3 DNA is TGTGCCAGCGAACAAGAGGCCAGGGAAGTTTTCCCCGAGCAGTACTTC.

The V call is TRBV3-1 (or the pseudogene TRBV3-2), the J call TRBJ2-2, with D hard to call. The length of the CDR3 is 14 residues. CDR1 is LGHDT, CDR2 YNNKEL, per germline (reference sequence). V lost 6 bases to trimming and J lost 1 base, with 9 bases between them. CDR3 protein: CASSITMNTGELFF. The DNA for the CDR3 is TGTGCCAGCAGTATTACTATGAACACCGGGGAGCTGTTTTTT.

The gene calls are TRBV6-5 and TRBJ2-2, with 9 bases lining up with TRBD1. This CDR3 is built from 12 residues. CDR1 MNHEY and CDR2 SVGAGI come from the germline V gene. J gave up 6 bases and V 8 bases, and 1 base lay outside the gene matches. This CDR3 reads CASGQGSGELFF. The CDR3 DNA follows: TGTGCCAGCGGACAGGGGTCCGGGGAGCTGTTTTTT.

The chain couples TRBV6-1 to TRBJ1-2; D call uncertain. The CDR3 loop spans 18 amino acids. Germline V CDR1 and CDR2: MNHNS, SASEGT. Trimming took 2 bases from V and 1 from J, leaving 20 bases between them. CDR3 coding DNA: TGTGCCAGCAGTGAAAGCTCGGTTCCCTTAAAATTTAACTATGGCTACACCTTC. Its translation is CASSESSVPLKFNYGYTF.

The V and J genes are TRBV7-2 and TRBJ2-7, with TRBD1 as a possible D gene (6 bases). The V gene lost 5 bases and the J gene lost 2 bases, with 16 bases spanning the gap. This CDR3 is built from 15 residues. The germline CDR1 and CDR2 sequences are SGHTA and FQGNSA. The CDR3 bases are TGTGCCAGCAGCCCTACAGGGAGCACACCCTACGAGCAGTACTTC. Protein product: CASSPTGSTPYEQYF.

The chain has TRBV7-2 and TRBJ1-2; D is undetermined. The length of the CDR3 is 13 residues. Germline values: CDR1 SGHTA, CDR2 FQGNSA. Trimming stripped 5 bases from V and 7 bases from J, with 14 bases between. The CDR3 spells CASSPGMGAGYTF. The DNA for the CDR3 is TGTGCCAGCAGCCCGGGGATGGGAGCTGGCTACACCTTC.

This chain connects TRBV6-5 to TRBJ1-2; D possibly corresponds to TRBD1 (5 bases). The germline V and J ends were trimmed by 2 bases and 7 bases, with 17 bases remaining between them. The length of the CDR3 is 15 residues. Per germline, CDR1 MNHEY and CDR2 SVGAGI. CDR3 in DNA: TGTGCCAGCAGTTACCCGGACATAGGGGAGGGTGGCTACACCTTC. It translates to CASSYPDIGEGGYTF.

V gene TRBV9 combines with J gene TRBJ2-3, with 8 bases that match TRBD2. This CDR3 is built from 15 residues. Germline lookup yields CDR1 SGDLS and CDR2 YYNGEE. V shed 1 base, J shed 0 bases, and the junction held 1 base outside the gene matches. The CDR3 reads CASSVRLASTDTQYF. The CDR3, as DNA: TGTGCCAGCAGCGTAAGACTAGCGAGCACAGATACGCAGTATTTT.

The rearrangement links TRBV7-9 to TRBJ2-5; no definite D call. Germline V lookup: CDR1 SEHNR, CDR2 FQNEAQ (reference sequence). V was shortened by 4 bases and J by 2 bases, with 23 bases between the two germline ends. The CDR3 is made up of 18 amino acids. The CDR3 sequence is CASSSPSLAGPPQETQYF. The CDR3 DNA reads TGTGCCAGCAGCTCCCCTTCCTTGGCTGGCCCCCCTCAAGAGACCCAGTACTTC.

The DNA for the CDR3 is TGCGCCAGCAGTCAAAACGGGAGGGAGGTCCACACTGAAGCTTTCTTT. This sequence encodes CASSQNGREVHTEAFF. This rearrangement joins TRBV23-1 to TRBJ1-1; D is unclear. TRBV23-1 falls under the ORF class, with uncertain function. The CDR3 runs 16 residues. Trimming took 2 bases from V and 3 from J, leaving 16 bases between them.

J is TRBJ1-2 and V is TRBV10-3; D is uncertain. The CDR3 has 12 amino acids. V gave up 7 bases and J gave up 7 bases, with 13 bases separating them. Germline V gene data show CDR1 as ENHRY and CDR2 as SYGVKD. CDR3 in amino acids: CAINQGGLGYTF. The CDR3 DNA sequence: TGTGCCATCAATCAAGGAGGGCTTGGCTACACCTTC.

The V gene is TRBV27, the J gene TRBJ2-7, with a tentative D call TRBD1 (6 bases). V was trimmed by 3 bases and J by 3 bases, leaving 12 bases between them. In germline, CDR1 is MNHEY, CDR2 SMNVEV (reference sequence). The CDR3 contains 14 residues. DNA of the CDR3: TGTGCCAGCAGTTTTTCCAGGGGTAACTACGAGCAGTACTTC. It encodes CASSFSRGNYEQYF.

The chain recombines TRBV7-2 with TRBJ1-5, with 7 bases aligning to TRBD1. With V trimmed by 7 bases and J by 1 base, 7 bases remained unmatched. CDR3 length: 15 amino acids. Germline assignment: CDR1 SGHTA and CDR2 FQGNSA. The CDR3 sequence is CASTWTGQSNQPQHF. In DNA, the CDR3 is TGTGCCAGCACCTGGACAGGTCAGAGCAATCAGCCCCAGCATTTT.

This clone showed up just once. The chain couples TRBV27 to TRBJ2-3; possible D gene TRBD1, 5 bases. The CDR3 loop spans 15 amino acids. CDR1 is MNHEY, CDR2 SMNVEV, per germline (reference sequence). V gave up 2 bases and J gave up 4 bases, with 13 bases separating them. The CDR3 nucleotides are TGTGCCAGCAGTTTACTCAGGGCTGGGGCAGATACGCAGTATTTT. Translated, it gives CASSLLRAGADTQYF.